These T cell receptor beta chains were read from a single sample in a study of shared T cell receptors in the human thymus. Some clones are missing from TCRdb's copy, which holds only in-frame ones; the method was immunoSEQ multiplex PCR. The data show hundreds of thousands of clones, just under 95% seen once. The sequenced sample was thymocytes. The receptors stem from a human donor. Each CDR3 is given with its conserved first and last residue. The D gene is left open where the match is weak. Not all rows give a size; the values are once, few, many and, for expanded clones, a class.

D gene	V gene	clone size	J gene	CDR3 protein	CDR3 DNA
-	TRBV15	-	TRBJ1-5	CATSRDFVRTIQPQHF	TGTGCCACCAGCAGAGATTTCGTCCGAACGATCCAGCCCCAGCATTTT
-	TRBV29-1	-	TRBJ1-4	CSVLLQGFSEKLFF	TGCAGCGTTCTGTTGCAAGGCTTTTCAGAAAAACTGTTTTTT
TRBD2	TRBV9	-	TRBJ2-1	CASSTRGLATPYNEQFF	TGTGCCAGCAGCACCCGTGGACTAGCGACGCCTTACAATGAGCAGTTCTTC
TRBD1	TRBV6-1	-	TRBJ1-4	CASSELERQGPNEKLFF	TGTGCCAGCAGTGAACTAGAAAGACAGGGGCCTAATGAAAAACTGTTTTTT
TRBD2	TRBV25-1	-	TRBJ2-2	CASSEFGLAGPTGELFF	TGTGCCAGCAGTGAATTCGGACTAGCGGGACCCACCGGGGAGCTGTTTTTT
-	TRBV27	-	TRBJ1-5	CASSARWSRGNQPQHF	TGTGCCAGCAGCGCCCGGTGGAGCAGGGGCAATCAGCCCCAGCATTTT
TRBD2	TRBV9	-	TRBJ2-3	CASSVGTSGSTDTQYF	TGTGCCAGCAGCGTGGGGACTAGCGGAAGCACAGATACGCAGTATTTT
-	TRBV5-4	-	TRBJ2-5	CASSFPFGGSGQETQYF	TGTGCCAGCAGCTTTCCTTTTGGGGGTAGCGGCCAAGAGACCCAGTACTTC
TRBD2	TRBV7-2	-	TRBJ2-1	CASSGRGLAPGEQFF	TGTGCCAGCAGCGGCCGGGGACTAGCGCCAGGGGAGCAGTTCTTC
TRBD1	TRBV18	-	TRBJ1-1	CASSSTGLNTEAFF	TGTGCCAGCTCATCGACAGGGCTGAACACTGAAGCTTTCTTT
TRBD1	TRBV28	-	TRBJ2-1	CASSPGQRYNEQFF	TGTGCCAGCAGCCCGGGACAGAGATACAATGAGCAGTTCTTC
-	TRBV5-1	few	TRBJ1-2	CASSLSYTGLFYGYTF	TGCGCCAGCAGCTTGTCATATACAGGGCTGTTCTATGGCTACACCTTC
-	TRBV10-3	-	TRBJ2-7	CAISESTLVQWGGYEQYF	TGTGCCATCAGTGAGTCGACTCTGGTACAGTGGGGAGGCTACGAGCAGTACTTC
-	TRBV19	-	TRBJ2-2	CASRCLGRGSTGELFF	TGTGCCAGTAGGTGTTTAGGTCGGGGATCCACCGGGGAGCTGTTTTTT
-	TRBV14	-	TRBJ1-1	CASSPLGNTEAFF	TGTGCCAGCAGCCCCCTCGGCAACACTGAAGCTTTCTTT
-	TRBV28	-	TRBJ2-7	CASSLCAPYEQYF	TGTGCCAGCAGTTTATGTGCCCCCTACGAGCAGTACTTC